This T cell receptor (beta chain) was profiled in a study of shared clonotypes between healthy human individuals. Study findings and constraints: The low donor count limited represented genetic and exposure-history diversity. Researchers sampled only blood; tissue repertoires likely differ.

The run depth of the assay was deep. Generated by immunoSEQ multiplex PCR, the TCRdb table keeps only in-frame clones and is missing some. The top ten hold under 0.15% of the sample, which has some 2.1 million clones, 85% to 95% seen once. With 7 bases clipped from V and 3 bases from J, the junction kept 7 bases outside the gene matches. CDR1 and CDR2 (germline): MDHEN, SYDVKM. This CDR3 is 14 amino acids long. Comment on this clone: No antigen is known for it.

The rearrangement uses TRBV28 and TRBJ2-7; 9 bases are shared with TRBD1. This sequence was found in a man younger than 30 in good health. The material sequenced was naive CD4+ T cells sorted from blood. Subset described: CD45RA+ positively selected. The CDR3 DNA reads as TGTGCCAGCATCAGGACAGGGGTAAACTACGAGCAGTACTTC. Translation gives CASIRTGVNYEQYF.